Listed below are T cell receptor beta chains from one sample, sequenced in a study of cytomegalovirus exposure and HLA in healthy donors. Method: immunoSEQ multiplex PCR; TCRdb's copy keeps in-frame clones and lacks some. The sample lists approximately 40,000 clones; about 66% were seen once. Sequencing was done on a sample of PBMCs. These receptors all come from a man in his fifties in good health and CMV-seropositive. Each CDR3 is given with its conserved first and last residue. The order of the fields is J gene, CDR3 length, V gene, clone size, D gene, CDR3 protein, CDR3 DNA. A D gene is named only where the DNA matches it firmly. Some rows mark clone size as missing; the rest say once, few, many or name a class of expanded clone.

>TRBJ1-1|13|TRBV18|NA|NA
CASSKRVETEAFF
TGTGCCAGCTCGAAACGGGTGGAAACTGAAGCTTTCTTT
>TRBJ1-2|14|TRBV6-1|few|TRBD1
CASKTGTENYGYTF
TGTGCCAGCAAAACCGGGACAGAGAACTATGGCTACACCTTC
>TRBJ1-1|15|TRBV6-5|few|NA
CASRPQRDTSTEAFF
TGTGCCAGCAGGCCTCAACGGGACACTTCGACTGAAGCTTTCTTT
>TRBJ2-5|14|TRBV14|NA|NA
CASSQVSRVETQYF
TGTGCCAGCAGCCAAGTATCCAGGGTGGAGACCCAGTACTTC
>TRBJ2-5|19|TRBV6-4|NA|TRBD2
CASRHPHVGLAGAKETQYF
TGTGCCAGCAGGCACCCGCACGTAGGACTAGCGGGGGCCAAAGAGACCCAGTACTTC
>TRBJ2-7|14|TRBV7-2|few|NA
CASSLVGGRGEQYF
TGTGCCAGCAGCTTAGTGGGGGGGCGAGGCGAGCAGTACTTC
>TRBJ1-4|13|TRBV5-1|medium-sized|TRBD1
CASSPDRGKKLFF
TGCGCCAGCAGTCCGGACAGGGGGAAGAAACTGTTTTTT
>TRBJ1-1|13|TRBV14|few|NA
CASSQSRGTEAFF
TGTGCCAGCAGCCAATCCAGGGGTACTGAAGCTTTCTTT
>TRBJ2-2|21|TRBV12-5|once|TRBD1
CASGFNPTGGLELTNTGELFF
TGTGCTAGTGGTTTTAATCCGACAGGGGGGTTGGAGCTGACAAACACCGGGGAGCTGTTTTTT
>TRBJ2-6|15|TRBV7-3|NA|NA
CASSPTSSGANVLTF
TGTGCCAGCAGCCCTACCTCGTCGGGGGCCAACGTCCTGACTTTC
>TRBJ1-1|14|TRBV9|NA|NA
CASSVGSGGTEAFF
TGTGCCAGCAGCGTAGGGTCGGGGGGCACTGAAGCTTTCTTT
>TRBJ2-5|15|TRBV7-2|NA|TRBD2
CASSFPGGGQETQYF
TGTGCCAGCAGCTTTCCCGGGGGGGGTCAAGAGACCCAGTACTTC
>TRBJ2-1|15|TRBV6-5|few|TRBD2
CASRNGGGSYNEQFF
TGTGCCAGCAGAAACGGGGGGGGCTCCTACAATGAGCAGTTCTTC
>TRBJ1-1|12|TRBV29-1|NA|NA
CSVVSGFTEAFF
TGCAGCGTTGTTTCCGGGTTCACTGAAGCTTTCTTT
>TRBJ1-5|15|TRBV7-8|NA|NA
CASSPYSGGNQPQHF
TGTGCCAGCAGCCCTTACTCCGGAGGGAATCAGCCCCAGCATTTT
>TRBJ1-2|12|TRBV5-1|NA|TRBD1
CASSRDRDSYTF
TGCGCCAGCAGTCGGGACAGGGACAGCTACACCTTC
>TRBJ1-4|15|TRBV11-2|few|TRBD1
CASSLGQGRNEKLFF
TGTGCCAGCAGCCTAGGACAGGGGCGCAATGAAAAACTGTTTTTT
>TRBJ2-7|13|TRBV19|NA|TRBD1
CASQRGQNYEQYF
TGTGCCAGTCAAAGGGGACAGAACTACGAGCAGTACTTC
>TRBJ2-1|16|TRBV6-5|few|TRBD2
CASSYPIAGGENEQFF
TGTGCCAGCAGTTACCCCATAGCGGGGGGTGAGAATGAGCAGTTCTTC
>TRBJ2-5|15|TRBV5-4|few|NA
CASSPEGRGQETQYF
TGTGCCAGCAGCCCGGAGGGCAGGGGGCAAGAGACCCAGTACTTC
>TRBJ1-1|13|TRBV25-1|once|NA
CASRTDMNTEAFF
TGTGCCAGCAGGACAGACATGAACACTGAAGCTTTCTTT
>TRBJ2-5|16|TRBV28|NA|NA
CASSLSGAGGEETQYF
TGTGCCAGCAGTTTAAGCGGGGCAGGGGGCGAGGAGACCCAGTACTTC
>TRBJ1-4|18|TRBV4-3|NA|NA
CASSQVTDRLATNEKLFF
TGCGCCAGCAGCCAAGTAACGGACAGATTAGCAACTAATGAAAAACTGTTTTTT
>TRBJ1-2|15|TRBV5-6|NA|NA
CASSFGGQVRYGYTF
TGTGCCAGCAGCTTTGGGGGCCAGGTTCGCTATGGCTACACCTTC
>TRBJ2-1|15|TRBV7-2|NA|TRBD2
CASSRGGGVGNEQFF
TGTGCCAGCAGCCGAGGCGGGGGGGTGGGCAATGAGCAGTTCTTC
>TRBJ2-2|10|TRBV10-2|few|NA
CASSDGELFF
TGCGCCAGCTCAGACGGGGAGCTGTTTTTT
>TRBJ2-3|16|TRBV5-1|NA|TRBD2
CASSPTSGSSTDTQYF
TGCGCCAGCAGCCCGACTAGCGGTTCTAGCACAGATACGCAGTATTTT
>TRBJ2-3|16|TRBV6-5|NA|TRBD2
CASSYNPSGVSDTQYF
TGTGCCAGCAGTTACAACCCTAGCGGGGTATCAGATACGCAGTATTTT
>TRBJ2-3|18|TRBV4-2|NA|TRBD2
CASSQALGTSGRADTQYF
TGTGCCAGCAGCCAAGCCCTAGGGACTAGCGGGAGGGCAGATACGCAGTATTTT
>TRBJ1-5|17|TRBV4-3|few|NA
CASSQAAVGVSNQPQHF
TGCGCCAGCAGCCAAGCCGCGGTCGGAGTGAGCAATCAGCCCCAGCATTTT
>TRBJ1-1|14|TRBV7-6|NA|NA
CASSLVEINTEAFF
TGTGCCAGCAGCCTTGTGGAGATTAACACTGAAGCTTTCTTT
>TRBJ2-1|15|TRBV10-2|NA|TRBD2
CASSPGDGGAREQFF
TGCGCCAGCAGCCCCGGCGACGGGGGGGCCCGTGAGCAGTTCTTC
>TRBJ2-7|12|TRBV19|NA|NA
CASSRGPYEQYF
TGTGCCAGTAGCAGGGGTCCCTACGAGCAGTACTTC
>TRBJ2-7|14|TRBV7-2|few|NA
CASSSPGHKDEQYF
TGTGCCAGCAGCTCGCCGGGACATAAAGACGAGCAGTACTTC
>TRBJ1-2|15|TRBV5-8|NA|TRBD1
CASSISFDRVGGYTF
TGTGCCAGCAGCATCAGCTTTGACAGGGTCGGTGGCTACACCTTC
>TRBJ2-7|16|TRBV6-5|few|NA
CASSYSGASMTYEQYF
TGTGCCAGCAGTTACTCTGGGGCCTCAATGACCTACGAGCAGTACTTC
>TRBJ2-1|15|TRBV7-2|NA|NA
CASSLAGGLYNEQFF
TGTGCCAGCAGCTTAGCTGGGGGACTCTACAATGAGCAGTTCTTC
>TRBJ1-5|13|TRBV7-9|NA|NA
CASSLGARQPQHF
TGTGCCAGCAGCTTAGGGGCTCGGCAGCCCCAGCATTTT
>TRBJ2-5|14|TRBV25-1|NA|NA
CASSELRDFETQYF
TGTGCCAGCAGTGAATTACGGGATTTTGAGACCCAGTACTTC
>TRBJ2-1|16|TRBV9|NA|TRBD2
CASSVGLASSYNEQFF
TGTGCCAGCAGCGTAGGACTAGCAAGCTCCTACAATGAGCAGTTCTTC
>TRBJ2-5|14|TRBV13|NA|NA
CASSLPTDQETQYF
TGTGCCAGCAGCCTGCCGACAGACCAAGAGACCCAGTACTTC
>TRBJ2-6|19|TRBV9|NA|NA
CASSLALGGSLSGANVLTF
TGTGCCAGCAGCCTCGCCTTGGGGGGATCATTATCTGGGGCCAACGTCCTGACTTTC
>TRBJ2-3|17|TRBV7-8|NA|NA
CASSLEPSLVGTDTQYF
TGTGCCAGCAGCTTAGAACCTTCACTAGTCGGCACAGATACGCAGTATTTT